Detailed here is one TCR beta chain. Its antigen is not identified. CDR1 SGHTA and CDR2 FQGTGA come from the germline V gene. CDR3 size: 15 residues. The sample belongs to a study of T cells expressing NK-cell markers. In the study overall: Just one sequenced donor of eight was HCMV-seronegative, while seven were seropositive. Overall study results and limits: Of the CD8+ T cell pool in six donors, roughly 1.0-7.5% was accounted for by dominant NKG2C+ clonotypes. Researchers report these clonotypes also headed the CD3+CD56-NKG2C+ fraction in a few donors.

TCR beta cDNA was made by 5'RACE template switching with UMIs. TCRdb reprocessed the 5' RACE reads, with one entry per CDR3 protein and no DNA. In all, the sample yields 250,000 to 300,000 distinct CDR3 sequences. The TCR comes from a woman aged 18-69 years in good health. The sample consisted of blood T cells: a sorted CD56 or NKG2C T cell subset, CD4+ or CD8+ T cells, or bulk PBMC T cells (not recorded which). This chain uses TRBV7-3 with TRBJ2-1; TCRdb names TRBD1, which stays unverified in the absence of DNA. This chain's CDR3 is CASSLRGGEYNEQFF.